The 13 T cell receptor beta chains reported below all come from one sample, sequenced in a study of OX40 agonist ivuxolimab in advanced cancers. The repertoire was sequenced with immunoSEQ multiplex PCR; TCRdb's copy has only in-frame clones and lacks some. The sample contains 55,000 to 80,000 clones, approximately 79% of which appear only once. The sample here was CD4+ or CD8+ T cells sorted from blood, taken in a trial of the OX40 agonist ivuxolimab. The origin of the receptors is an adult with an advanced solid tumor such as melanoma, head and neck, liver or kidney cancer.

The chain recombines TRBV4-3 with TRBJ2-3; the D gene is possibly TRBD1 (5 bases). The CDR3 loop spans 13 amino acids. The V and J ends lost 0 bases and 8 bases respectively, with 9 bases between them. The germline gives CDR1 LGHNA, CDR2 YSLEER. CDR3 sequence (DNA): TGCGCCAGCAGCCAAGATACGCAGGGTACGCAGTATTTT. Protein product: CASSQDTQGTQYF.

This sequence joins TRBV15 and TRBJ1-4; D is perhaps TRBD1 (6 bases). The length of the CDR3 is 16 residues. Looked up from germline, CDR1 is LNHNV and CDR2 is YYDKDF (reference sequence). V was trimmed by 2 bases and J by 5 bases, leaving 15 bases between them. The CDR3 coding sequence is TGTGCCACCAGCAGACCGCCGGGACAAGGGAATGAAAAACTGTTTTTT. This codes for CATSRPPGQGNEKLFF.

The V and J genes are TRBV6-1 and TRBJ1-5; unclear D gene. The V gene lost 6 bases and the J gene lost 1 base, with 10 bases spanning the gap. The CDR3 runs to 14 residues. Per germline, CDR1 MNHNS and CDR2 SASEGT. CDR3 DNA sequence: TGTGCCAGCAGGGACTCCGTGAGCAATCAGCCCCAGCATTTT. This encodes CASRDSVSNQPQHF.

This chain joins TRBV5-1 and TRBJ2-5; D might be TRBD2 (6 bases). V was pared by 3 bases and J by 4 bases, with 16 bases between. Looked up from germline, CDR1 is SGHRS and CDR2 is YFSETQ. The CDR3 loop spans 15 amino acids. The CDR3 DNA reads as TGCGCCAGCAGCTCGGGTAGAGGAGGGCCAGAGACCCAGTACTTC. As protein: CASSSGRGGPETQYF.

The chain recombines TRBV19 with TRBJ2-3; unclear D gene. The V end was cut by 1 base, the J end by 4 bases, with 12 bases between. The length of the CDR3 is 15 residues. Germline lookup yields CDR1 LNHDA and CDR2 SQIVND (reference sequence). Written as DNA, the CDR3 is TGTGCCAGTAGTATAGGCAATAGCCGCGCAGATACGCAGTATTTT. Amino acid sequence: CASSIGNSRADTQYF.

As concerns this clone: At one end the junction does not follow the germline gene, possibly because of a read error. This chain joins TRBV7-2 and TRBJ2-5, with 8 nucleotides matching TRBD1. The CDR3 loop spans 15 amino acids. The germline gives CDR1 SGHTA, CDR2 FQGNSA. The CDR3 sequence: CASSMTRDRQGTQYF. CDR3 nucleotide sequence: TGTGCCAGCAGCATGACCCGGGACAGGCAAGGGACCCAGTACTTC.

There are a few counts of this clone. The chain carries TRBV5-1 and TRBJ2-3; D not resolved. The germline V and J ends were trimmed by 0 bases and 3 bases, with 2 bases remaining between them. Germline CDR1 reads SGHRS; CDR2 reads YFSETQ. The length of the CDR3 is 12 residues. Here the CDR3 DNA reads TGCGCCAGCAGCTTGGCTACAGATACGCAGTATTTT. As protein: CASSLATDTQYF. The full variable domain, rest sourced from reference TRBV5-1 and TRBJ2-3, is KAGVTQTPRYLIKTRGQQVTLSCSPISGHRSVSWYQQTPGQGLQFLFEYFSETQRNKGNFPGRFSGRQFSNSRSEMNVSTLELGDSALYLCASSLATDTQYFGPGTRLTVL.

This chain uses TRBV7-9 with TRBJ2-3; 7 bases map to TRBD1. Losses at the gene ends were 5 bases for V and 3 bases for J; bases not matched to a gene: 8. The germline V gene encodes CDR1 SEHNR and CDR2 FQNEAQ (reference sequence). CDR3 length: 15 amino acids. CDR3 amino acids: CASSQQGPRTDTQYF. The CDR3 nucleotides read TGTGCCAGCAGCCAACAGGGGCCCCGGACAGATACGCAGTATTTT. Supplemented by reference TRBV7-9 and TRBJ2-3, the full variable domain reads DTGVSQNPRHKITKRGQNVTFRCDPISEHNRLYWYRQTLGQGPEFLTYFQNEAQLEKSRLLSDRFSAERPKGSFSTLEIQRTEQGDSAMYLCASSQQGPRTDTQYFGPGTRLTVL.

The chain uses TRBV6-5 and TRBJ1-1; the match to TRBD1 covers 8 bases. The CDR3 totals 14 residues. After removal of 5 bases from V and 3 bases from J, the junction contained 5 bases not matched to a gene. Per germline, CDR1 MNHEY and CDR2 SVGAGI. CDR3 sequence reads: CASSQTGDYTEAFF. As DNA, the CDR3 is TGTGCCAGCAGTCAGACAGGGGATTACACTGAAGCTTTCTTT.

V gene TRBV7-6 combines with J gene TRBJ2-1, with D perhaps matching TRBD2 (5 bases). V was clipped by 5 bases and J by 8 bases, with 16 bases between them. Germline lookup yields CDR1 SGHVS and CDR2 FNYEAQ. CDR3 length: 14 amino acids. This CDR3 reads CASSPRAGQDEQFF. CDR3 nucleotide sequence: TGTGCCAGCAGCCCTAGGGCGGGTCAGGATGAGCAGTTCTTC.

This sequence joins TRBV5-4 and TRBJ2-3; TRBD2 aligns across 7 bases. The junction had 11 bases not matched to a gene; V was cut back by 5 bases and J by 2 bases. CDR3 length equals 16 residues. Germline V lookup: CDR1 SGHNT, CDR2 YYREEE (reference sequence). CDR3 sequence: CASSPRLASFTDTQYF. The CDR3 DNA reads as TGTGCCAGCAGTCCGAGACTAGCCTCATTCACAGATACGCAGTATTTT.

V is TRBV20-1 and J is TRBJ2-7; D possibly corresponds to TRBD2 (5 bases). This CDR3 is 11 amino acids long. Per germline, CDR1 DFQATT and CDR2 SNEGSKA (reference sequence). Trimming removed 1 base at V and 4 bases at J, with 5 bases between. CDR3: CSARGGYEQYF. CDR3 in DNA: TGCAGTGCTAGAGGAGGGTACGAGCAGTACTTC.

In this sample, this clone turned up a few times. The V call is TRBV7-4, the J call TRBJ1-1, with 9 bases matching TRBD1. Trimming at V came to 0 bases and at J to 0 bases, leaving 11 bases not matched to a gene. There are 19 residues in the CDR3. Germline lookup yields CDR1 SGHVT and CDR2 SQSDAQ. The CDR3 sequence: CASSLALGDRALMNTEAFF. In DNA form, the CDR3 reads TGTGCCAGCAGCTTAGCGCTAGGGGACAGGGCCCTTATGAACACTGAAGCTTTCTTT.